This passage covers 20 T cell receptor beta chains from one sample sequenced in a study of cytomegalovirus exposure and HLA in healthy donors. In the PCR, 60 Vbeta and 13 Jbeta primers were used. Generated by immunoSEQ multiplex PCR, the TCRdb table keeps only in-frame clones and is missing some. The sample has around 200,000 clones, over 70% seen once. The sample consisted of PBMCs. The receptors were sampled from a female donor in good health and CMV-seronegative.

Of note for this clone: One end of the junction is discordant with germline, which a read error may explain. Other DNA sequences within the sample encode an identical CDR3. The chain combines TRBV30 with TRBJ2-1, with 9 bases aligning to TRBD2. The germline V gene encodes CDR1 GTSNPN and CDR2 SVGIG (reference sequence). This CDR3 spans 16 amino acids. DNA for the CDR3: TGTGCTTGGACCGGACCCGGGACTAGCAGTTACAATGAGCAGTTCTTC. Translating it yields CAWTGPGTSSYNEQFF.

V gene TRBV19 combines with J gene TRBJ2-5; 7 bases map to TRBD2. The CDR3 loop spans 13 amino acids. J lost 6 bases, V lost 5 bases, and 6 bases had no gene match. CDR1 and CDR2 from the germline V gene are LNHDA and SQIVND (reference sequence). The CDR3 region has the DNA TGTGCCAGTAGTGGGGGGGTTCTGAAGACCCAGTACTTC. Protein product: CASSGGVLKTQYF.

This rearrangement joins TRBV5-6 to TRBJ2-7; D is unresolved. The CDR3 contains 15 residues. Germline lookup yields CDR1 SGHDT and CDR2 YYEEEE. Trimming cost V 0 bases and J 0 bases, with 10 bases left between them. This chain's CDR3 is CASSLVGSYSYEQYF. In DNA, the CDR3 is TGTGCCAGCAGCTTGGTTGGCAGTTACTCCTACGAGCAGTACTTC.

The chain uses TRBV7-2 and TRBJ1-3; D is possibly TRBD1 (5 bases). V lost 5 bases to trimming and J lost 4 bases, with 18 bases between them. The CDR3 consists of 16 residues. Germline values: CDR1 SGHTA, CDR2 FQGNSA. CDR3 amino acids: CASSPLGGGNGNTIYF. The CDR3 DNA reads as TGTGCCAGCAGCCCTCTTGGGGGAGGAAACGGAAACACCATATATTTT.

This clone was found once. The rearrangement uses TRBV15 and TRBJ2-1, with 8 bases fitting TRBD2. The CDR3 is made up of 15 amino acids. J gave up 0 bases and V 3 bases, and 1 base lay outside the gene matches. Germline V CDR1 and CDR2: LNHNV, YYDKDF (reference sequence). CDR3 region: CATSSGTSSYNEQFF. In nucleotides, the CDR3 is TGTGCCACCAGCAGCGGGACTAGCTCCTACAATGAGCAGTTCTTC.

The sample holds a few counts of this clone. The rearrangement uses TRBV19 and TRBJ1-2; 7 nucleotides agree with TRBD1. CDR1 and CDR2 (germline): LNHDA, SQIVND (reference sequence). The CDR3 consists of 13 residues. The J segment lost 4 bases and the V segment lost 5 bases, leaving 4 bases of the junction unmatched. The CDR3 coding sequence is TGTGCCAGTAGTGGGGACAGATCCTATGGCTACACCTTC. It specifies CASSGDRSYGYTF.

J is TRBJ1-6 and V is TRBV5-1, with TRBD1 as a possible D gene (6 bases). V lost 2 bases to trimming and J lost 7 bases, with 10 bases between them. This CDR3 has 14 amino acids. The germline CDR1 and CDR2 sequences are SGHRS and YFSETQ. The CDR3 region has the DNA TGCGCCAGCAGCTTCGACAGGAAAAATTCACCCCTCCACTTT. As protein: CASSFDRKNSPLHF.

The V call is TRBV5-1, the J call TRBJ2-5; 11 bases fit TRBD2. The better agreement between TRBJ2-7 and the DNA end casts doubt on the J call. Germline V gene sequence: CDR1 SGHRS, CDR2 YFSETQ. This CDR3 has 16 residues. The DNA for the CDR3 is TGCGCCAGCAGCTTGCGACTAGCGGGGAGCTCCTACGAGCAGTACTTC. As protein: CASSLRLAGSSYEQYF.

The chain couples TRBV28 to TRBJ1-2, with 11 bases lining up with TRBD1. The CDR3 is 15 amino acids. From germline, CDR1 is MDHEN and CDR2 SYDVKM. V lost 6 bases, J lost 6 bases, and 9 bases stayed unmatched. CDR3 bases: TGTGCCAGCAGCTATCACCGGGACAGGGGGGATGGCTACACCTTC. Residues: CASSYHRDRGDGYTF.

The rearrangement joins TRBV5-1 to TRBJ1-2; 7 nucleotides align to TRBD1. V lost 0 bases, J lost 5 bases, and 10 bases stayed unmatched. Germline loops: CDR1 SGHRS, CDR2 YFSETQ. CDR3 length: 16 residues. DNA for the CDR3: TGCGCCAGCAGCTTGGCCTTAGACAGGGTGGGGTATGGCTACACCTTC. Residues: CASSLALDRVGYGYTF. The whole variable domain, filled in from reference TRBV5-1 and TRBJ1-2, reads KAGVTQTPRYLIKTRGQQVTLSCSPISGHRSVSWYQQTPGQGLQFLFEYFSETQRNKGNFPGRFSGRQFSNSRSEMNVSTLELGDSALYLCASSLALDRVGYGYTFGSGTRLTVV.

The chain combines TRBV9 with TRBJ2-7; tentatively, D is TRBD1 (5 bases). The ends were cut back, 4 bases at V and 3 bases at J, with 11 bases in the middle. Germline CDR1 reads SGDLS; CDR2 reads YYNGEE. The CDR3 extends over 13 amino acids. For the CDR3, the DNA is TGTGCCAGCAGCTCAGGGCCGCGCTACGAGCAGTACTTC. This codes for CASSSGPRYEQYF.

This chain connects TRBV6-1 to TRBJ2-7; TRBD1 agrees at 9 bases. This CDR3 is built from 15 residues. Germline V lookup: CDR1 MNHNS, CDR2 SASEGT. V was pared by 2 bases and J by 4 bases, with 6 bases of the junction left unmatched. In DNA form, the CDR3 reads TGTGCCAGCAGTGAACTAGGACAGGGGCTGTACGAGCAGTACTTC. Encoded protein: CASSELGQGLYEQYF.

The chain couples TRBV13 to TRBJ1-5; weak D call: TRBD1 (6 bases). The CDR3 totals 12 residues. Per the germline V gene, CDR1 is PRHDT and CDR2 is FYEKMQ (reference sequence). The V end was cut by 7 bases, the J end by 6 bases, with 10 bases between. The CDR3 here is CASKTGSQPQHF. CDR3 coding DNA: TGTGCCAGCAAAACAGGGAGTCAGCCCCAGCATTTT.

The gene calls are TRBV6-1 and TRBJ2-5; D gene unclear. The germline V gene encodes CDR1 MNHNS and CDR2 SASEGT. With 2 bases removed from V and 5 bases from J, the gap between germline ends came to 6 bases. The CDR3 length is 12 residues. The CDR3 here is CASSESRETQYF. The DNA of the CDR3 is TGTGCCAGCAGTGAATCGAGGGAGACCCAGTACTTC.

The J gene is TRBJ2-5, the V gene TRBV6-1; 7 bases are a match to TRBD1. Looked up from germline, CDR1 is MNHNS and CDR2 is SASEGT. This CDR3 has 15 amino acids. Trimming at V came to 1 base and at J to 1 base, leaving 3 bases not matched to a gene. The CDR3 DNA reads as TGTGCCAGCAGTGAAGTCAGGGGGTCCCAAGAGACCCAGTACTTC. Amino acids: CASSEVRGSQETQYF.

J is TRBJ2-3 and V is TRBV5-1; 7 bases align to TRBD1. V lost 0 bases, J lost 3 bases, and 4 bases stayed unmatched. CDR1 and CDR2 (germline): SGHRS, YFSETQ. The CDR3 is made up of 15 amino acids. The DNA for the CDR3 is TGCGCCAGCAGCTTGGCCGGGACAGAGACAGATACGCAGTATTTT. Residues: CASSLAGTETDTQYF.

This clone was recorded only once. The chain joins TRBV11-2 to TRBJ2-5; 9 bases align to TRBD2. V gave up 5 bases and J gave up 4 bases; unmatched junction bases: 14. The CDR3 runs to 17 residues. Germline CDR1 and CDR2: SGHAT and FQNNGV. CDR3 region: CASSLDLMAGGPETQYF. The CDR3 nucleotides read TGTGCCAGCAGCCTCGATTTGATGGCGGGGGGGCCAGAGACCCAGTACTTC.

V gene TRBV28 combines with J gene TRBJ1-3, with a possible D match to TRBD1 (5 bases). Trimming pared 6 bases from V and 2 bases from J, leaving 14 bases between. The CDR3 is made up of 15 amino acids. CDR1 MDHEN and CDR2 SYDVKM come from the germline V gene. The CDR3 region is CASRISRGAGNTIYF. The CDR3 bases are TGTGCCAGCAGAATCTCCCGGGGGGCTGGAAACACCATATATTTT.

This clone has a handful of counts. The rearrangement uses TRBV10-3 and TRBJ2-7, with D possibly TRBD2 on 6 matching bases. The ends were cut back, 8 bases at V and 6 bases at J, with 14 bases in the middle. Germline V gene data show CDR1 as ENHRY and CDR2 as SYGVKD. There are 12 residues in the CDR3. In DNA form, the CDR3 reads TGTGCCATCGGGGACTCTTCACCCGAGCAGTACTTC. Amino acids: CAIGDSSPEQYF.

CDR3 in amino acids: CASGLENSMNTEAFF. CDR3 in DNA: TGTGCTAGTGGTTTGGAAAACAGTATGAACACTGAAGCTTTCTTT. The J gene is TRBJ1-1, the V gene TRBV12-5; D gene uncertain. V was cut by 1 base and J by 0 bases, with 9 bases left in between. Germline CDR1 is LGHNT and CDR2 is FRNRAP. The length of the CDR3 is 15 residues.